Listed below are T cell receptor beta chains from one sample, sequenced in a study of blood T cell repertoires in COVID-19. Produced via immunoSEQ multiplex PCR; TCRdb's table is partial and in-frame only. The sample gives about 160,000 clones, approximately 84% of which show up once; about 0.95% is in the top ten. The sequencing sample was made of peripheral blood. All receptors derive from a man in his forties or fifties with acute or convalescent COVID-19. Each CDR3 is given with its conserved first and last residue. D genes are given only for firm matches. The size field is filled for only some rows; it gives once, few, many or a size class.

v_gene: TRBV5-1; j_gene: TRBJ2-2; abundance: once; d_gene: TRBD1; CDR3nt: TGCGCCAGCAGTACGGGACAGGGGAGTTGGGAGCTGTTTTTT; CDR3aa: CASSTGQGSWELFF
v_gene: TRBV19; j_gene: TRBJ1-2; abundance: NA; d_gene: NA; CDR3nt: TGTGCCAGTACCTGGAGTCTGGGCTATGGCTACACCTTC; CDR3aa: CASTWSLGYGYTF
v_gene: TRBV14; j_gene: TRBJ2-5; abundance: NA; d_gene: TRBD1; CDR3nt: TGTGCCAGCAGCGACGGGACAGGGAAAGAGACCCAGTACTTC; CDR3aa: CASSDGTGKETQYF
v_gene: TRBV27; j_gene: TRBJ1-3; abundance: NA; d_gene: NA; CDR3nt: TGTGCCAGCAGTCCAGACACAGGAAACACCATATATTTT; CDR3aa: CASSPDTGNTIYF
v_gene: TRBV28; j_gene: TRBJ2-2; abundance: NA; d_gene: NA; CDR3nt: TGTGCCAGCAGCAGGGATGGCACCGGGGAGCTGTTTTTT; CDR3aa: CASSRDGTGELFF
v_gene: TRBV10-3; j_gene: TRBJ2-2; abundance: NA; d_gene: TRBD2; CDR3nt: TGTGCCGTTAGCGGGGGGACAAAGACCGGGGAGCTGTTTTTT; CDR3aa: CAVSGGTKTGELFF
v_gene: TRBV5-1; j_gene: TRBJ2-6; abundance: NA; d_gene: TRBD1; CDR3nt: TGCGCCAGCAGCTTCCGACAGGGGGCTGGGGCCAACGTCCTGACTTTC; CDR3aa: CASSFRQGAGANVLTF
v_gene: TRBV24-1; j_gene: TRBJ1-3; abundance: NA; d_gene: TRBD1; CDR3nt: TGTGCCACGATCGGGGACAGGTTCATATTTGGATCTGGAAACACCATATATTTT; CDR3aa: CATIGDRFIFGSGNTIYF
v_gene: TRBV2; j_gene: TRBJ2-1; abundance: NA; d_gene: NA; CDR3nt: TGTGCCAGCAGGGAGGGCAATGAGCAGTTCTTC; CDR3aa: CASREGNEQFF
v_gene: TRBV6-5; j_gene: TRBJ2-7; abundance: NA; d_gene: TRBD1; CDR3nt: TGTGCCAGCAGACCCCCAGAGGGACAGGTGAGGGAGCAGTACTTC; CDR3aa: CASRPPEGQVREQYF
v_gene: TRBV5-1; j_gene: TRBJ2-7; abundance: NA; d_gene: NA; CDR3nt: TGCGCCAGCAGCTGGGGGGAGGCCTACGAGCAGTACTTC; CDR3aa: CASSWGEAYEQYF
v_gene: TRBV24-1; j_gene: TRBJ1-2; abundance: NA; d_gene: NA; CDR3nt: TGTGCCACCAGTTCCACCGACGGGCCGCGGAGGGGCTACACCTTC; CDR3aa: CATSSTDGPRRGYTF
v_gene: TRBV3-1/TRBV3-2; j_gene: TRBJ2-7; abundance: NA; d_gene: TRBD2; CDR3nt: TGTGCCAGCAGCCAAACAAACCGGGAGGGCGAGCAGTACTTC; CDR3aa: CASSQTNREGEQYF
v_gene: TRBV6-4; j_gene: TRBJ2-3; abundance: NA; d_gene: TRBD2; CDR3nt: TGTGCCAGCAGGCGCCTAGCGGGGGGGGCAGATACGCAGTATTTT; CDR3aa: CASRRLAGGADTQYF
v_gene: TRBV5-1; j_gene: TRBJ2-3; abundance: NA; d_gene: NA; CDR3nt: TGCGCCAGCAGCTTTTCTACGGGGACAGATACGCAGTATTTT; CDR3aa: CASSFSTGTDTQYF
v_gene: TRBV29-1; j_gene: TRBJ2-7; abundance: NA; d_gene: TRBD1; CDR3nt: TGCAGCGTTGAAGCGGACAGGGGCCTCGAGCAGTACTTC; CDR3aa: CSVEADRGLEQYF
v_gene: TRBV9; j_gene: TRBJ2-3; abundance: NA; d_gene: TRBD2; CDR3nt: TGTGCCAGCAGCCCTAGCGGGTACACAGATACGCAGTATTTT; CDR3aa: CASSPSGYTDTQYF
v_gene: TRBV19; j_gene: TRBJ1-2; abundance: NA; d_gene: NA; CDR3nt: TGTGCCAGTACCTTAAAGACAGGCGGATATGGCTACACCTTC; CDR3aa: CASTLKTGGYGYTF
v_gene: TRBV4-1; j_gene: TRBJ1-3; abundance: few; d_gene: NA; CDR3nt: TGCGCCAGCAGCCCTCAGGGCCAGGGCTCTGGAAACACCATATATTTT; CDR3aa: CASSPQGQGSGNTIYF
v_gene: TRBV28; j_gene: TRBJ1-4; abundance: few; d_gene: TRBD1; CDR3nt: TGTGCCAGCAGTCTCCGGGACAGGGGGCAGAATAATGAAAAACTGTTTTTT; CDR3aa: CASSLRDRGQNNEKLFF
v_gene: TRBV5-6; j_gene: TRBJ1-5; abundance: NA; d_gene: TRBD1; CDR3nt: TGTGCCAGCAGCCCCGGACAGGGGGCGCGCAATCAGCCCCAGCATTTT; CDR3aa: CASSPGQGARNQPQHF
v_gene: TRBV6-4; j_gene: TRBJ1-1; abundance: few; d_gene: NA; CDR3nt: TGTGCCAGCAGTGGAGCAAGCCTTGACACTGAAGCTTTCTTT; CDR3aa: CASSGASLDTEAFF
v_gene: TRBV4-1; j_gene: TRBJ1-2; abundance: NA; d_gene: NA; CDR3nt: TGCGCCAGCAGCCAAGAGACCAGGGATGGCTACACCTTC; CDR3aa: CASSQETRDGYTF
v_gene: TRBV11-2; j_gene: TRBJ1-5; abundance: NA; d_gene: NA; CDR3nt: TGTGCCAGCAGCCTAACGGACACGTCCTATCAGCCCCAGCATTTT; CDR3aa: CASSLTDTSYQPQHF
v_gene: TRBV28; j_gene: TRBJ2-2; abundance: few; d_gene: TRBD1; CDR3nt: TGTGCCAGCAGTTTTAGGGACAGGCCCACCGGGGAGCTGTTTTTT; CDR3aa: CASSFRDRPTGELFF
v_gene: TRBV7-2; j_gene: TRBJ2-5; abundance: NA; d_gene: TRBD1; CDR3nt: TGTGCCAGCAGCGGAAGGACAGGCGGAGAGACCCAGTACTTC; CDR3aa: CASSGRTGGETQYF
v_gene: TRBV5-6; j_gene: TRBJ2-1; abundance: NA; d_gene: TRBD1; CDR3nt: TGTGCCAGCAGCGTAGGGACAGGGCAGTTCTTC; CDR3aa: CASSVGTGQFF
v_gene: TRBV5-6; j_gene: TRBJ1-3; abundance: NA; d_gene: TRBD1; CDR3nt: TGTGCCAGCAGCATACCAACAGGGGGCAGGGACACCATATATTTT; CDR3aa: CASSIPTGGRDTIYF
v_gene: TRBV27; j_gene: TRBJ2-3; abundance: NA; d_gene: TRBD1; CDR3nt: TGTGCCAGCAGTTTCGAATCGGGACAGGATGGGGATACGCAGTATTTT; CDR3aa: CASSFESGQDGDTQYF
v_gene: TRBV4-1; j_gene: TRBJ2-2; abundance: NA; d_gene: NA; CDR3nt: TGCGCCAGCAGCCACGGGGGATACGGGATGGACACCGGGGAGCTGTTTTTT; CDR3aa: CASSHGGYGMDTGELFF
v_gene: TRBV5-1; j_gene: TRBJ1-4; abundance: NA; d_gene: NA; CDR3nt: TGCGCCAGCAGACAGGGACCCTATAATGAAAAACTGTTTTTT; CDR3aa: CASRQGPYNEKLFF
v_gene: TRBV20-1; j_gene: TRBJ1-1; abundance: NA; d_gene: NA; CDR3nt: TGCAGTGGCGGGTCGGACACTGAAGCTTTCTTT; CDR3aa: CSGGSDTEAFF
v_gene: TRBV5-6; j_gene: TRBJ1-2; abundance: once; d_gene: TRBD1; CDR3nt: TGTGCCAGCAGCCCGGACAGGGCCTATGGCTACACCTTC; CDR3aa: CASSPDRAYGYTF
v_gene: TRBV9; j_gene: TRBJ2-5; abundance: NA; d_gene: TRBD2; CDR3nt: TGTGCCAGCAGCCGTTCGACTGGGACTAGCGGGGCCCAAGAGACCCAGTACTTC; CDR3aa: CASSRSTGTSGAQETQYF
v_gene: TRBV5-8; j_gene: TRBJ2-5; abundance: NA; d_gene: NA; CDR3nt: TGTGCCAGCAGCCAAAGGGGGGGAATAGAGACCCAGTACTTC; CDR3aa: CASSQRGGIETQYF
v_gene: TRBV5-6; j_gene: TRBJ1-2; abundance: NA; d_gene: NA; CDR3nt: TGTGCCAGCAGCCCCGGTGGGGCCGTGTCTTTGGGCTACACCTTC; CDR3aa: CASSPGGAVSLGYTF
v_gene: TRBV15; j_gene: TRBJ1-6; abundance: NA; d_gene: TRBD1; CDR3nt: TGTGCCACCAGCAGAGTGAAAGTGGGGACAGGAGCCTCTCAGGGTAATTCACCCCTCCACTTT; CDR3aa: CATSRVKVGTGASQGNSPLHF
v_gene: TRBV10-3; j_gene: TRBJ2-7; abundance: NA; d_gene: NA; CDR3nt: TGTGCCATCACTGGGGTCGCGGGGCACGAGCAGTACTTC; CDR3aa: CAITGVAGHEQYF
v_gene: TRBV4-3; j_gene: TRBJ1-6; abundance: few; d_gene: NA; CDR3nt: TGCGCCAGCAGTATCCGGGCCTATAATTCACCCCTCCACTTT; CDR3aa: CASSIRAYNSPLHF
v_gene: TRBV7-6; j_gene: TRBJ2-3; abundance: NA; d_gene: NA; CDR3nt: TGTGCCAGCAGCTTGGGGGGACGCACAGATACGCAGTATTTT; CDR3aa: CASSLGGRTDTQYF
v_gene: TRBV4-1; j_gene: TRBJ2-7; abundance: NA; d_gene: TRBD1; CDR3nt: TGCGCCAGCAGTTACCCGGGACAGTCCTACGAGCAGTACTTC; CDR3aa: CASSYPGQSYEQYF
v_gene: TRBV25-1; j_gene: TRBJ1-4; abundance: NA; d_gene: TRBD1; CDR3nt: TGTGCCAGCAGTGAGGGACAGGGGTGGTATAATGAAAAACTGTTTTTT; CDR3aa: CASSEGQGWYNEKLFF
v_gene: TRBV11-3; j_gene: TRBJ2-2; abundance: NA; d_gene: TRBD1; CDR3nt: TGTGCCAGTGCACAGGGGTACACCGGGGAGCTGTTTTTT; CDR3aa: CASAQGYTGELFF
v_gene: TRBV3-1/TRBV3-2; j_gene: TRBJ2-3; abundance: NA; d_gene: NA; CDR3nt: TGTGCCAGCAGCCAATACGGAGATACGCAGTATTTT; CDR3aa: CASSQYGDTQYF
v_gene: TRBV2; j_gene: TRBJ2-3; abundance: once; d_gene: TRBD2; CDR3nt: TGTGCCAGCATGCTAGCGGGGGGGCTGACAGATACGCAGTATTTT; CDR3aa: CASMLAGGLTDTQYF